This paragraph covers one T cell receptor beta chain sequence. Its antigen is not identified. The CDR3 has 15 amino acids. The germline gives CDR1 LNHDA, CDR2 SQIVND (reference sequence). With 5 bases clipped from V and 5 bases from J, the junction kept 11 bases outside the gene matches. Use of 60 Vbeta and 13 Jbeta primers characterized the PCR. Per the study methods: Per a later analysis, the number of unique TCR beta chains was around 80 million, of which around 9.9 million were shared. Using immunoSEQ multiplex PCR, the repertoire was profiled, and TCRdb retains in-frame clones only, with some absent. For V, J and clone size, that table is used; D and trimming come from the DNA. This table has about 160,000 clones, approximately 81% appearing once. The sample belongs to a study of cytomegalovirus exposure and HLA in healthy donors. Study-wide points: A later analysis revealed that TCR association rates differed between HLA loci, peaking at DRB1 and bottoming out at HLA-C. As was reported, the classifier diagnosed cytomegalovirus status with high specificity and sensitivity.

The chain employs TRBV19 and TRBJ2-7, with 8 bases aligning to TRBD2. The source is a female donor in good health and CMV-seronegative. Sequencing input: PBMCs. The CDR3 DNA follows: TGTGCCAGTAGTTCAACTAGCGGCCCAAAAAACGAGCAGTACTTC. Translating gives CASSSTSGPKNEQYF.